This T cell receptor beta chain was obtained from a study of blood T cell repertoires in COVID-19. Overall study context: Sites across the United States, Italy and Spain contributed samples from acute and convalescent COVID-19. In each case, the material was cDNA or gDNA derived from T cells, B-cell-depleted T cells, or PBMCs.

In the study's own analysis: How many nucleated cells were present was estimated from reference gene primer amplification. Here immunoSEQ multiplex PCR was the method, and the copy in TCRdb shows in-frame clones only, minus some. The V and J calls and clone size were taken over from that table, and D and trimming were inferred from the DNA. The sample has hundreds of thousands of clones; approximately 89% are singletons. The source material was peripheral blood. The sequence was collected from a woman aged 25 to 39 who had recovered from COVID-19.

The CDR3 sequence is CASSLQGANEQYF. The DNA for the CDR3 is TGTGCCAGCAGCCTACAGGGGGCCAACGAGCAGTACTTC. The V gene is TRBV7-8, the J gene TRBJ2-7; 9 bases are a match to TRBD1. V lost 5 bases to trimming and J lost 5 bases; unmatched junction nucleotides: 4. In germline, CDR1 is SGHVS, CDR2 FQNEAQ. The CDR3 covers 13 residues.